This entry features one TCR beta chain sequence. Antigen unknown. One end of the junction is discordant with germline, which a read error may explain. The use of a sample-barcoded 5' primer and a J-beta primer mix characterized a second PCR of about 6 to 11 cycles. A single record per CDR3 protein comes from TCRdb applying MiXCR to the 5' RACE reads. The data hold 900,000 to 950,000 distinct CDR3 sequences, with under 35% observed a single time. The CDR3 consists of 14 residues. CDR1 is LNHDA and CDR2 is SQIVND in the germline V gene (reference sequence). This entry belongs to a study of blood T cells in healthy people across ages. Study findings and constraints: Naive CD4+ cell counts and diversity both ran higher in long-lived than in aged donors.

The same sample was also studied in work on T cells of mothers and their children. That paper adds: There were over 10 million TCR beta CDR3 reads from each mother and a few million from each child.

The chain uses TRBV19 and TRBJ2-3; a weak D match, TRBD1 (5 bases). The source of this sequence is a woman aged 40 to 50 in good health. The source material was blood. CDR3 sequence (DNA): TGTACCAGTACCCAGGGTGTGGGCACAGATACGCAGTATTTT. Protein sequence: CTSTQGVGTDTQYF.